Shown below are 9 T cell receptor beta chains from a single sample sequenced in a study of blood T cells in healthy people across ages (dated by TCRdb to 2015 to 2017). Library generation was performed with 5' RACE. Sequencer: Illumina HiSeq 2500. A second PCR of roughly 7 to 11 cycles was performed with a sample-barcoded 5' primer and a J-beta primer mix. TCRdb redid the processing of the public reads, applying fastp at Q25 and MiXCR, and retained in-frame beta chains. CDR3 protein sequences are deduplicated, and each keeps its most common genes and DNA. The sample table records about 560,000 distinct CDR3 sequences; about 26% of these occur just once. The ten top clones hold about 3.9% of the sample. These same records also appear under a second study, on T cells of mothers and their children.

The sample was blood. The receptor source for this set is a boy younger than 10 in good health.

J is TRBJ2-1 and V is TRBV3-1; no firm D call. In germline, CDR1 is LGHDT, CDR2 YNNKEL (reference sequence). This CDR3 has 13 amino acids. Trimming removed 0 bases at V and 6 bases at J, with 6 bases between. CDR3 DNA sequence: TGTGCCAGCAGCCAAGAAATGGCCAATGAGCAGTTCTTC. It translates to CASSQEMANEQFF.

This clonotype was found a few times. CDR3 in DNA: TGTGCCAGCAAAGAAGGGCTAGCAGCCACAGATACGCAGTATTTT. Translation gives CASKEGLAATDTQYF. The chain recombines TRBV6-1 with TRBJ2-3; the D gene is possibly TRBD2 (5 bases). V lost 7 bases and J 2 bases, leaving 16 bases between the germline ends. The CDR3 has 15 amino acids. Germline V gives CDR1 MNHNS, CDR2 SASEGT.

The chain couples TRBV29-1 to TRBJ2-5; TRBD2 might be the D (5 bases). The CDR3 runs 12 residues. Trimming pared 4 bases from V and 7 bases from J, leaving 13 bases between. Germline V gene sequence: CDR1 SQVTM, CDR2 ANQGSEA. DNA for the CDR3: TGCAGCGTTGGGACTGGCGGTTCGACCCAGTACTTC. Translating it yields CSVGTGGSTQYF.

The rearrangement links TRBV12-3 or TRBV12-4 to TRBJ1-2, with a possible D match to TRBD1 (5 bases). The CDR3 extends over 13 amino acids. V was shortened by 6 bases and J by 6 bases, with 14 bases between the two germline ends. CDR3 sequence (DNA): TGTGCCAGCAGGACCGGGACGGATAATGGCTACACCTTC. It encodes CASRTGTDNGYTF.

This clonotype came up a few times. The chain couples TRBV6-2 or TRBV6-3 to TRBJ2-5; tentatively, D is TRBD1 (6 bases). Looked up from germline, CDR1 is MNHEY and CDR2 is SVGEGT. The CDR3 spans 17 residues. Trimming pared 7 bases from V and 1 base from J, leaving 22 bases between. The CDR3 loop reads CASTAGTGRGVQETQYF. In DNA, the CDR3 is TGTGCCAGCACGGCCGGAACAGGCAGGGGCGTCCAAGAGACCCAGTACTTC.

This clonotype was counted ten times or more. The J gene is TRBJ1-6, the V gene TRBV6-5, with 7 bases matching TRBD1. V lost 2 bases, J lost 6 bases, and 10 bases stayed unmatched. Germline CDR1 MNHEY, CDR2 SVGAGI. This CDR3 comprises 17 residues. For the CDR3, the DNA is TGTGCCAGCAGTTACAACGATCCGGGACAGACTAATTCACCCCTCCACTTT. Translating it yields CASSYNDPGQTNSPLHF.

This clonotype was observed a handful of times. This chain joins TRBV5-1 and TRBJ2-4; the D is unclear. The germline V gene has CDR1 SGHRS and CDR2 YFSETQ. This CDR3 is built from 16 residues. V was trimmed by 1 base and J by 0 bases, leaving 11 bases between them. CDR3 residues: CASSLSINLAKNIQYF. The CDR3, as DNA: TGCGCCAGCAGCTTGTCGATTAACTTAGCCAAAAACATTCAGTACTTC.

The chain joins TRBV20-1 to TRBJ2-5; 9 bases fit TRBD2. Looked up from germline, CDR1 is DFQATT and CDR2 is SNEGSKA (reference sequence). This CDR3 is 14 amino acids long. V was clipped by 6 bases and J by 5 bases; unmatched bases: 10. As DNA, the CDR3 is TGCAGTGCCAGGCCAATAGCGGGAGAGGAGACCCAGTACTTC. This sequence encodes CSARPIAGEETQYF.

This clonotype has a handful of counts. V is TRBV20-1 and J is TRBJ2-7, with 7 bases identical to TRBD2. The V gene end was trimmed by 4 bases and the J gene end by 4 bases; junction bases not matched to a gene: 13. CDR1 DFQATT and CDR2 SNEGSKA come from the germline V gene (reference sequence). The CDR3 runs 15 residues. CDR3 nucleotides: TGCAGTGCTACCGACCCCGCGGGAGTGAAGTACGAGCAGTACTTC. This sequence encodes CSATDPAGVKYEQYF.